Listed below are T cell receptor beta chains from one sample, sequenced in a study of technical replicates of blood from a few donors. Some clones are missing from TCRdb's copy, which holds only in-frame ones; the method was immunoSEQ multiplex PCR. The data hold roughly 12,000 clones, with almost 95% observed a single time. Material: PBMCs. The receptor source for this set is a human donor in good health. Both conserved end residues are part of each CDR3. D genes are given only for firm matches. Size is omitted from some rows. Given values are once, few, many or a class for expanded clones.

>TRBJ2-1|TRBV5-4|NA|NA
CASSLAGLKGGNEQFF
TGTGCCAGCAGCTTAGCGGGGCTTAAGGGGGGCAATGAGCAGTTCTTC
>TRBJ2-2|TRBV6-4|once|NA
CASSDSSNTGELFF
TGTGCCAGCAGTGACTCGAGTAACACCGGGGAGCTGTTTTTT
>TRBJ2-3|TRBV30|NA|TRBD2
CALELADVYTDTQYF
TGTGCCCTCGAACTAGCGGATGTATACACAGATACGCAGTATTTT
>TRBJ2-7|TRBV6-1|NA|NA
CASSEAAPWRDSYEQYF
TGTGCCAGCAGTGAAGCGGCCCCATGGCGGGACTCCTACGAGCAGTACTTC
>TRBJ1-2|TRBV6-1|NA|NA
CASQGQGNDGYTF
TGTGCCTCCCAGGGGCAGGGGAATGATGGCTACACCTTC
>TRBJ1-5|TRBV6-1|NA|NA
CASSEAGTVNQPQHF
TGTGCCAGCAGTGAAGCGGGCACAGTTAATCAGCCCCAGCATTTT
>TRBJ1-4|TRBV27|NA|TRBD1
CASRRRDRVEKLFF
TGTGCCAGCAGACGAAGGGACAGGGTTGAAAAACTGTTTTTT
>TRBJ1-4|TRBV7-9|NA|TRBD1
CASSEGTGNEKLFF
TGTGCCAGCAGCGAAGGGACAGGGAATGAAAAACTGTTTTTT
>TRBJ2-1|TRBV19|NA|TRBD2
CASSGRLAGVQSYNEQFF
TGTGCCAGTAGTGGTCGGCTAGCGGGAGTGCAATCCTACAATGAGCAGTTCTTC
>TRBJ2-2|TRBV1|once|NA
CTSSQEERTEYTGELFF
TGCACCAGCAGCCAAGAAGAAAGGACAGAATACACCGGGGAGCTGTTTTTT
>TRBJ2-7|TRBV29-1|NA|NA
CSVEVQDREGYEQYF
TGCAGCGTTGAGGTCCAGGACAGGGAGGGCTACGAGCAGTACTTC
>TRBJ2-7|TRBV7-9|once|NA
CASSYGSSEQYF
TGTGCCAGCAGCTACGGGTCTAGCGAGCAGTACTTC
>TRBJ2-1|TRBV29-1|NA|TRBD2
CSVSVRTSGREQFF
TGCAGCGTTTCGGTCCGGACTAGCGGCCGGGAGCAGTTCTTC
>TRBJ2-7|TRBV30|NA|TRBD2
CAWSQKGGRTYEQYF
TGTGCCTGGAGTCAAAAGGGCGGGAGAACGTACGAGCAGTACTTC
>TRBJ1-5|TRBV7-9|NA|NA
CASSFFPGPQPQHF
TGTGCCAGCAGCTTTTTTCCCGGTCCTCAGCCCCAGCATTTT
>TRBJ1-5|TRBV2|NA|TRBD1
CASRGTENQPQHF
TGTGCCAGCAGGGGGACAGAAAATCAGCCCCAGCATTTT
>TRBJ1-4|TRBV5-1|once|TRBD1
CASSSGQGDEKLFF
TGCGCCAGCAGCTCGGGACAGGGAGACGAAAAACTGTTTTTT
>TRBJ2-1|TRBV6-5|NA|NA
CASSRLEGGPNEQFF
TGTGCCAGCAGCCGTCTGGAGGGAGGACCTAATGAGCAGTTCTTC
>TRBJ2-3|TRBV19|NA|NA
CASTTGSGADTQYF
TGTGCCAGTACCACAGGGAGTGGAGCAGATACGCAGTATTTT
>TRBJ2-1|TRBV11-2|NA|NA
CASSSSSTGNNEQFF
TGTGCCAGCAGCTCTTCCTCCACAGGGAACAATGAGCAGTTCTTC
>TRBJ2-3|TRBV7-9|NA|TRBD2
CASSFGASGSTDTQYF
TGTGCCAGCAGCTTCGGGGCTAGCGGGAGCACAGATACGCAGTATTTT
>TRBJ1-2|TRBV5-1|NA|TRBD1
CASSFGRTGDSYGYTF
TGCGCCAGCAGCTTCGGACGGACAGGAGACTCCTATGGCTACACCTTC
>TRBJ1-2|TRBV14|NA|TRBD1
CASSQRTTGDGYTF
TGTGCCAGCAGCCAACGAACTACAGGGGATGGCTACACCTTC
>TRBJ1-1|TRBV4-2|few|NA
CASSQDHRAEAFF
TGTGCCAGCAGCCAAGACCACAGGGCTGAAGCTTTCTTT
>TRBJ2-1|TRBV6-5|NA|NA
CASGREFTYNEQFF
TGTGCCAGCGGCCGGGAGTTCACCTACAATGAGCAGTTCTTC
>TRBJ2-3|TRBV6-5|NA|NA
CASSYSTVDTQYF
TGTGCCAGCAGTTACTCGACAGTGGATACGCAGTATTTT
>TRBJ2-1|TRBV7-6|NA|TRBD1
CASSQGTGVYNEQFF
TGTGCCAGCAGCCAAGGGACAGGGGTCTACAATGAGCAGTTCTTC
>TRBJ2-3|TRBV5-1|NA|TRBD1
CASSLAGQGGTDTQYF
TGCGCCAGCAGCTTGGCGGGACAGGGAGGCACAGATACGCAGTATTTT
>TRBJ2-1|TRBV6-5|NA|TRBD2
CASSRPGLENEQFF
TGTGCCAGCAGCCGCCCGGGACTAGAAAATGAGCAGTTCTTC
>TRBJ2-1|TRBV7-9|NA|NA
CASSRGSASDEQFF
TGTGCCAGCAGCCGAGGCAGCGCCTCCGATGAGCAGTTCTTC
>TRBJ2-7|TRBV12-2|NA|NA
CASRLRTGWSYEQYF
TGTGCAAGTCGCTTAAGGACAGGGTGGTCCTACGAGCAGTACTTC
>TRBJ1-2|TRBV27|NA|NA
CASSLSVERERLGYTF
TGTGCCAGCAGTTTATCTGTTGAAAGAGAGAGACTCGGCTACACCTTC
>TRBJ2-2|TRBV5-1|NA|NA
CASTLRGAAGELFF
TGCGCCAGCACCCTCAGGGGCGCAGCCGGGGAGCTGTTTTTT
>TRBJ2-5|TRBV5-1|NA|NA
CASSFTGMETQYF
TGCGCCAGCAGCTTCACAGGGATGGAGACCCAGTACTTC
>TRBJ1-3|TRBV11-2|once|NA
CASSRPGTGNTIYF
TGTGCCAGCAGCCGCCCGGGTACTGGAAACACCATATATTTT
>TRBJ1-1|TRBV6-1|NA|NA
CASSEGTRAEAFF
TGTGCCAGCAGTGAAGGTACGAGGGCTGAAGCTTTCTTT
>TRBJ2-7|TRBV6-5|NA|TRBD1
CASSPLGQGAGEQYF
TGTGCCAGCAGTCCCCTCGGACAGGGGGCAGGGGAGCAGTACTTC
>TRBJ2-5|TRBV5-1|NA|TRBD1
CASAQGSGETQYF
TGCGCCAGCGCACAGGGGAGTGGTGAGACCCAGTACTTC
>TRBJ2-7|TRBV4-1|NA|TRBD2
CASSQERGLAGGSYEQYF
TGCGCCAGCAGCCAAGAACGGGGACTAGCGGGAGGCTCCTACGAGCAGTACTTC
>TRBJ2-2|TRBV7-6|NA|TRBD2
CASRSGTSAMTGELFF
TGTGCCAGCAGATCCGGGACTAGCGCCATGACCGGGGAGCTGTTTTTT
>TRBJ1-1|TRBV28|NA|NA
CASSFGDGGANTEAFF
TGTGCCAGCAGTTTTGGGGACGGGGGAGCGAACACTGAAGCTTTCTTT
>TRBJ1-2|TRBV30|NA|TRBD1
CAWSVEGAGYGYTF
TGTGCCTGGAGTGTAGAGGGGGCGGGATATGGCTACACCTTC
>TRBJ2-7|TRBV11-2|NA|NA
CASSLVTGAEYEQYF
TGTGCCAGCAGCTTAGTAACAGGCGCCGAGTACGAGCAGTACTTC
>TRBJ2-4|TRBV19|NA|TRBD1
CASSTIQGAKNIQYF
TGTGCCAGTAGTACCATACAGGGGGCCAAAAACATTCAGTACTTC
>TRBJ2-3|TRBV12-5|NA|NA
CASGLALDTQYF
TGTGCTAGTGGTTTAGCGTTAGATACGCAGTATTTT
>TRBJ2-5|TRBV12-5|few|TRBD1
CASALTSRGLETQYF
TGTGCTAGTGCCCTCACCAGCAGGGGGCTGGAGACCCAGTACTTC
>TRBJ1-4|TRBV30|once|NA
CAWSVLPGSEKLFF
TGTGCCTGGAGTGTACTCCCCGGTTCTGAAAAACTGTTTTTT
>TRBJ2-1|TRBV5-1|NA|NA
CASTPGDNHNEQFF
TGCGCCAGCACCCCTGGGGACAACCACAATGAGCAGTTCTTC